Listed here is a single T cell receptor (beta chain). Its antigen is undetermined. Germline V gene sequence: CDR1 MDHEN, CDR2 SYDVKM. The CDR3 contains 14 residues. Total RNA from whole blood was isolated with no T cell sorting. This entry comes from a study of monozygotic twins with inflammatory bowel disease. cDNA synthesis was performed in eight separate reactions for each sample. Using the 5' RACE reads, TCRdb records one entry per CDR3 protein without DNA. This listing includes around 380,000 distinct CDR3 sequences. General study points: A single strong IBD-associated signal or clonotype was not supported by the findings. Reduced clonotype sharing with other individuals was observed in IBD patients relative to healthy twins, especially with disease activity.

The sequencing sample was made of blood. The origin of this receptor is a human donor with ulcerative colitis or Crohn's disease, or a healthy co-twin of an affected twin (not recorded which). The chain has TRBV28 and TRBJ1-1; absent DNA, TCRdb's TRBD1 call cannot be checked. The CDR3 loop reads CASSLSDRRSEAFF.